Following are 25 T cell receptor beta chains from one sample sequenced in a study of T cells after yellow fever vaccination. TCRdb used MiXCR to reprocess the 5' RACE reads, holding one entry per CDR3 protein. The sample includes tens of thousands of distinct CDR3 sequences, roughly 7.3% of them seen just once. Here the sequenced sample was CD8+ T cells sorted from PBMCs, taken less than 18 days after the first yellow fever vaccination. The receptors originated from a man between 18 and 35 years old who received the YFV17D yellow fever vaccine.

The V call is TRBV5-5, the J call TRBJ2-7, with TRBD1 matching 8 bases. This CDR3 is built from 12 residues. Germline lookup yields CDR1 SGHKS and CDR2 YYEKEE (reference sequence). Trimming at V came to 2 bases and at J to 7 bases, leaving 2 bases not matched to a gene. CDR3 coding DNA: TGTGCCAGCAGCTTTACAGGGGGAGAGCAGTACTTC. Protein: CASSFTGGEQYF.

Concerning this clonotype: A read error may be the cause here, since a much bigger clone is one base away. The chain is built from TRBV3-1 and TRBJ2-5, with 7 bases identical to TRBD1. Trimming took 10 bases from V and 5 from J; bases not matched to a gene: 1. The CDR3 is 10 residues long. CDR1 LGHDT and CDR2 YNNKEL come from the germline V gene (reference sequence). DNA for the CDR3: TGTGCCATCAGGGGGGAGACCCAGTACTTC. Translation gives CAIRGETQYF.

This clonotype has ten or more counts. The chain uses TRBV25-1 and TRBJ2-5; TRBD2 matches 7 bases. This CDR3 has 15 amino acids. The germline gives CDR1 MGHDK, CDR2 SYGVNS. Trimming at V came to 2 bases and at J to 1 base, leaving 4 bases not matched to a gene. This CDR3 reads CASSEGTKVQETQYF. The CDR3 DNA is TGTGCCAGCAGTGAAGGGACTAAAGTCCAAGAGACCCAGTACTTC.

Ten or more counts support this clonotype. This rearrangement joins TRBV14 to TRBJ2-1; D is undetermined. The V gene lost 1 base and the J gene lost 0 bases, with 10 bases spanning the gap. The CDR3 totals 16 residues. Per germline, CDR1 SGHDN and CDR2 FVKESK. The CDR3 is CASSQVVHSSYNEQFF. CDR3 DNA sequence: TGTGCCAGCAGCCAAGTCGTTCATAGCTCCTACAATGAGCAGTTCTTC.

This clonotype was picked up many times. CDR3 DNA: TGCAGCGGGGTTTACGGGACTAGCGCTTCAGATACGCAGTATTTT. Translating it yields CSGVYGTSASDTQYF. The rearrangement joins TRBV29-1 to TRBJ2-3, with 10 bases lining up with TRBD2. This CDR3 has 15 residues. CDR1 is SQVTM, CDR2 ANQGSEA, per germline. V lost 7 bases, J lost 4 bases, and 11 bases stayed unmatched.

This clonotype was detected ten times or more. The chain uses TRBV6-2 or TRBV6-3 and TRBJ2-1; 11 bases line up with TRBD1. The CDR3 is made up of 15 amino acids. The trim removed 3 bases at V and 6 bases at J, leaving 4 bases unmatched. The germline V gene has CDR1 MNHEY and CDR2 SVGEGT. The CDR3 region is CASSYGQGAANEQFF. The CDR3 DNA reads as TGTGCCAGCAGTTATGGACAGGGGGCAGCCAATGAGCAGTTCTTC.

This clonotype was counted at least ten times. The V call is TRBV2, the J call TRBJ1-2; TRBD1 matches at 10 bases. V lost 6 bases and J lost 5; bases outside the gene matches: 6. CDR3 length equals 14 residues. Germline V lookup: CDR1 SNHLY, CDR2 FYNNEI. The CDR3: CASSPGTGAYGYTF. CDR3 coding DNA: TGTGCCAGCAGCCCCGGGACAGGGGCATATGGCTACACCTTC. Full variable domain (outside the CDR3, taken from reference TRBV2 and TRBJ1-2): EPEVTQTPSHQVTQMGQEVILRCVPISNHLYFYWYRQILGQKVEFLVSFYNNEISEKSEIFDDQFSVERPDGSNFTLKIRSTKLEDSAMYFCASSPGTGAYGYTFGSGTRLTVV.

Many counts were recorded for this clonotype. The chain joins TRBV4-2 to TRBJ2-7, with D unresolved. This CDR3 spans 14 amino acids. Trimming cost V 0 bases and J 6 bases, with 12 bases left between them. Germline V gene lookup returns CDR1 LGHNA and CDR2 YNFKEQ. CDR3 bases: TGTGCCAGCAGCCAAGAATACCCAGGCGCCGAGCAGTACGTC. This encodes CASSQEYPGAEQYV.

This clonotype was detected ten times or more. The rearrangement uses TRBV27 and TRBJ1-1, with 7 bases matching TRBD1. The V and J ends lost 5 bases and 6 bases, in that order; junction bases with no gene match: 6. Germline CDR1 MNHEY, CDR2 SMNVEV (reference sequence). The CDR3 is 13 residues long. The CDR3 DNA is TGTGCCAGCAGTCCCCACAGGGGCGCTGAAGCTTTCTTT. It codes for CASSPHRGAEAFF.

Concerning this clonotype: Just one base apart from a much larger clone, this may be a read error. The missing conserved phenylalanine or tryptophan at the end of this CDR3 makes a read error likely. The chain carries TRBV16 and TRBJ2-7; D is tentatively TRBD1 or TRBD2 (5 bases each). The CDR3 has 15 residues. Germline CDR1 and CDR2: KGHSY and FQNENV. V was clipped by 2 bases and J by 2 bases, with 13 bases between them. CDR3: CASSQTETGPYEQYI. For the CDR3, the DNA is TGTGCCAGCAGCCAAACCGAAACGGGGCCCTACGAGCAGTACATC.

There are many counts of this clonotype. V is TRBV6-5 and J is TRBJ1-1; 7 bases match TRBD1. CDR1 is MNHEY, CDR2 SVGAGI, per germline. The CDR3 spans 15 residues. With 2 bases clipped from V and 5 bases from J, the junction kept 8 bases outside the gene matches. In DNA form, the CDR3 reads TGTGCCAGCAGTTACCGAGGGGGCATAGGGACTGAAGCTTTCTTT. Amino acids: CASSYRGGIGTEAFF.

This clonotype was seen ten or more times. The gene calls are TRBV15 and TRBJ2-1, with D perhaps matching TRBD1 or TRBD2 (5 bases each). The length of the CDR3 is 16 residues. The germline CDR1 and CDR2 sequences are LNHNV and YYDKDF (reference sequence). V lost 1 base and J lost 2, with 12 bases in between. As DNA, the CDR3 is TGTGCCACCAGCAGAGTGGGACGGACCACCTACAATGAGCAGTTCTTC. It specifies CATSRVGRTTYNEQFF.

Many counts were recorded for this clonotype. This sequence joins TRBV15 and TRBJ2-7; no definite D call. The germline V and J ends were trimmed by 3 bases and 6 bases, with 6 bases remaining between them. The CDR3 contains 11 residues. From germline, CDR1 is LNHNV and CDR2 YYDKDF (reference sequence). CDR3 amino acids: CATSSLGEQYF. The CDR3, as DNA: TGTGCCACCAGCAGTCTTGGCGAGCAGTACTTC.

This clonotype has at least ten counts. The chain carries TRBV27 and TRBJ2-1; possible D gene TRBD1, 7 bases. Germline V gene sequence: CDR1 MNHEY, CDR2 SMNVEV (reference sequence). V shed 3 bases and J shed 8 bases, with 17 bases lying between them. CDR3 size: 15 residues. DNA of the CDR3: TGTGCCAGCAGTTTGTTCGGGCAGGGGGGAGATGAGCAGTTCTTC. It is translated as CASSLFGQGGDEQFF.

This clonotype was recorded at least ten times. The chain has TRBV7-4 and TRBJ2-1, with TRBD2 as a possible D gene (6 bases). The CDR3 contains 17 residues. In germline, CDR1 is SGHVT, CDR2 SQSDAQ. Trimming removed 3 bases at V and 3 bases at J, with 18 bases between. Here the CDR3 reads CASSLGAGPVFYNEQFF. Here the CDR3 DNA reads TGTGCCAGCAGCTTGGGCGCGGGACCTGTCTTCTACAATGAGCAGTTCTTC.

This clonotype has a count of ten or more. V usage is TRBV6-2 or TRBV6-3 and J usage is TRBJ2-5, with 8 bases aligning to TRBD1. V dropped 3 bases and J dropped 8; count of bases not matched to a gene: 14. The CDR3 is 16 residues long. Germline V gives CDR1 MNHEY, CDR2 SVGEGT. The CDR3 DNA sequence: TGTGCCAGCAGTTATATGGACAGGGACGGACAATTTACCCAGTACTTC. This sequence encodes CASSYMDRDGQFTQYF.

Details on this clonotype: This could be a read error, since a much larger clone is one nucleotide away. The V call is TRBV5-1, the J call TRBJ2-1; 9 nucleotides line up with TRBD1. This CDR3 spans 16 amino acids. Germline CDR1 SGHRS, CDR2 YFSETQ. The CDR3 protein is CVSSLSWDRARYEQFF. The CDR3 nucleotides read TGCGTCAGCAGCTTGAGTTGGGACAGGGCCCGCTATGAGCAGTTCTTC.

There are many counts of this clonotype. The J gene is TRBJ2-3, the V gene TRBV4-1; unclear D gene. Germline V gene data show CDR1 as MGHRA and CDR2 as YSYEKL. The V gene lost 5 bases and the J gene lost 5 bases, with 14 bases spanning the gap. CDR3 length equals 14 residues. The DNA for the CDR3 is TGCGCCAGCAGCGAAACGCCGGTTGGAGATACGCAGTATTTT. Its translation: CASSETPVGDTQYF.

This clonotype was seen at least ten times. This chain connects TRBV18 to TRBJ2-7; weak D call: TRBD1 (6 bases). V dropped 6 bases and J dropped 5 bases, with 17 bases sitting between them. In germline, CDR1 is KGHSH, CDR2 LQKENI. The CDR3 contains 14 residues. This chain's CDR3 is CASSPASHRDEQYV. The CDR3 bases are TGTGCCAGCTCTCCAGCCTCTCACAGGGACGAGCAGTACGTC.

This clonotype was counted many times. The rearrangement links TRBV25-1 to TRBJ2-1; D is perhaps TRBD1 or TRBD2 (5 bases each). The CDR3 is 11 residues long. The germline gives CDR1 MGHDK, CDR2 SYGVNS. V was pared by 7 bases and J by 7 bases, with 8 bases between. The CDR3 region has the DNA TGTGCCAGCATATGGGGGAATGAGCAGTTCTTC. It specifies CASIWGNEQFF.

This clonotype was seen ten or more times. The genes are TRBV6-2 or TRBV6-3 and TRBJ2-1; 9 bases are shared with TRBD2. The trim removed 0 bases at V and 7 bases at J, leaving 22 bases unmatched. The CDR3 covers 21 residues. Germline V gene lookup returns CDR1 MNHEY and CDR2 SVGEGT. The CDR3 is CASSYSIIFWALAGGRNEQFF. The CDR3 DNA sequence: TGTGCCAGCAGTTACTCGATAATTTTCTGGGCCCTGGCGGGGGGGAGGAATGAGCAGTTCTTC.

The sample holds many counts of this clonotype. The chain combines TRBV6-1 with TRBJ2-7, with 9 bases matching TRBD1. CDR1 is MNHNS, CDR2 SASEGT, per germline. This CDR3 contains 14 residues. Losses at the gene ends were 8 bases for V and 4 bases for J; bases not matched to a gene: 9. The CDR3: CASSGDRANYEQYF. CDR3 bases: TGTGCCAGCTCGGGGGACAGGGCGAATTACGAGCAGTACTTC.

Of note for this clonotype: With a much larger clone just one base away, this may be a read error. The chain couples TRBV11-2 to TRBJ2-1; D is unclear. Germline V gives CDR1 SGHAT, CDR2 FQNNGV. The CDR3 is 15 amino acids. The CDR3 sequence: CVSSSQPRANNEQFF. The CDR3 DNA sequence: TGTGTCAGCAGCTCACAGCCTAGGGCGAACAATGAGCAGTTCTTC.

This clonotype was recorded at least ten times. The gene calls are TRBV27 and TRBJ2-1, with 15 bases identical to TRBD2. Looked up from germline, CDR1 is MNHEY and CDR2 is SMNVEV (reference sequence). CDR3 size: 15 residues. V was clipped by 4 bases and J by 6 bases; unmatched bases: 1. The CDR3, as DNA: TGTGCCAGCAGTTGGACTAGCGGGGGGGCCAATGAGCAGTTCTTC. This sequence encodes CASSWTSGGANEQFF.

This clonotype was detected ten times or more. The chain combines TRBV3-1 with TRBJ2-3; 8 bases agree with TRBD2. V trimming: 11 bases; J trimming: 7 bases; junction bases outside the gene matches: 8. The CDR3 is made up of 12 amino acids. Germline loops: CDR1 LGHDT, CDR2 YNNKEL (reference sequence). The CDR3 spells CASRVAGNTQYF. CDR3 DNA sequence: TGTGCCTCCCGGGTAGCGGGGAATACGCAGTATTTT.